The 32 T cell receptor beta chains below were found in one sample sequenced in a study of T cells in women clearing cervical HPV infection. Assay: immunoSEQ multiplex PCR; the TCRdb copy retains only in-frame clones and omits some. The clone table shows around 39,000 clones, with the ten largest holding approximately 6.3%. The specimen sequenced was blood buffy coat. These receptors all stem from a woman between 18 and 70 years old with a cervical HPV16 infection that either progressed to CIN3+ or cleared (not recorded which).

Concerning this clone itself: The sequence runs out 3 residues before the end of the CDR3; the remainder is reconstructed from the germline J gene. The chain carries TRBV5-1 and TRBJ2-1; TRBD2 aligns across 10 bases. Looked up from germline, CDR1 is SGHRS and CDR2 is YFSETQ. J gave up 8 bases and V 1 base, and 9 bases lay outside the gene matches. The CDR3 loop spans 16 amino acids. The CDR3 here is CASSLKASGSGHEQFF. Partial CDR3 DNA: TGCGCCAGCAGCTTGAAGGCTAGCGGGAGTGGGCATGAG.

A remark on this clone: The read stops 3 residues short of the end of the CDR3; the missing end is completed from the germline J gene. The chain employs TRBV18 and TRBJ1-2, with D unresolved. Germline CDR1 reads KGHSH; CDR2 reads LQKENI. This CDR3 contains 17 residues. CDR3 sequence: CASSPISLAGVSHDYTF. Incomplete CDR3 DNA: TGTGCCAGCTCACCCATATCTCTAGCGGGAGTTTCCCATGAC.

The part of the CDR3 DNA that was read is TGTGCCAGTCTCTCAATGGGGGGAAGCAATCAGCCC. Protein sequence: CASLSMGGSNQP. The complete CDR3 reads CASLSMGGSNQPQHF. The chain is built from TRBV19 and TRBJ1-5, with D possibly matching TRBD1 (5 bases). The CDR3 goes on 3 residues after the read ends, and that part is filled in from the germline J gene. The germline gives CDR1 LNHDA, CDR2 SQIVND (reference sequence). CDR3 size: 15 residues. V shed 8 bases and J shed 1 base, with 15 bases lying between them.

In the case of this clone: The read finishes 3 residues shy of the CDR3 end, and the germline J gene is used to complete it. V is TRBV30 and J is TRBJ2-1; 15 nucleotides align to TRBD2. Germline loops: CDR1 GTSNPN, CDR2 SVGIG (reference sequence). Losses at the gene ends were 1 base for V and 7 bases for J; bases not matched to a gene: 2. CDR3 size: 15 residues. CDR3 bases read: TGTGCCTGGAGTGCCGGGACTAGCGGGAGGAATGAG. Its protein product is CAWSAGTSGRNE. The complete CDR3 reads CAWSAGTSGRNEQFF.

Details on this clone: The CDR3 end lies 3 residues beyond the end of the read and is filled in from the germline J gene. The chain links TRBV4-1 to TRBJ1-2; D uncertain. The CDR3 runs 16 residues. The germline gives CDR1 MGHRA, CDR2 YSYEKL. V lost 0 bases and J lost 0, with 11 bases in between. The sequenced CDR3 bases are TGCGCCAGCAGCCAAGATCGCGGGTCTACTAACTATGGC. Translating it yields CASSQDRGSTNYG. The entire CDR3 protein is CASSQDRGSTNYGYTF.

A note on this clone: Coverage ceases 3 residues before the CDR3 finishes, and the germline J gene fills in the end. The chain carries TRBV19 and TRBJ1-2; 9 bases align to TRBD1. The CDR3 has 14 amino acids. Germline V gene data show CDR1 as LNHDA and CDR2 as SQIVND (reference sequence). The part of the CDR3 DNA that was read is TGTGCCAGTAGTTCTGGACAGGGGAACTACGAC. It translates to CASSSGQGNYD. In full, the CDR3 reads CASSSGQGNYDYTF.

Note on this clone: The read terminates 3 residues ahead of where the CDR3 ends, so the germline J gene completes it. The J gene is TRBJ1-2, the V gene TRBV5-1; D might be TRBD1 (5 bases). This CDR3 contains 14 residues. The germline V gene has CDR1 SGHRS and CDR2 YFSETQ. The part of the CDR3 DNA that was read is TGCGCCAGCAGCCTCCAGGGCGTCACAGATACC. Protein product: CASSLQGVTDT. The entire CDR3 sequence reads CASSLQGVTDTYTF. The whole variable domain, filled in from reference TRBV5-1 and TRBJ1-2, reads KAGVTQTPRYLIKTRGQQVTLSCSPISGHRSVSWYQQTPGQGLQFLFEYFSETQRNKGNFPGRFSGRQFSNSRSEMNVSTLELGDSALYLCASSLQGVTDTYTFGSGTRLTVV.

A remark on this clone: The read gets to within 3 residues of the CDR3 end, and the germline J gene fills in the rest. The chain combines TRBV7-9 with TRBJ1-1, with D perhaps matching TRBD1 (5 bases). The CDR3 contains 15 residues. CDR1 is SEHNR, CDR2 FQNEAQ, per germline (reference sequence). Trimming removed 4 bases from V and 0 bases from J, with 12 bases in between. Partial CDR3 DNA: TGTGCCAGCAGCTCCCCTGGGGCCCTGAACACTGAA. Residues: CASSSPGALNTE. The whole CDR3 sequence reads CASSSPGALNTEAFF.

Concerning this clone: Read coverage stops 3 residues before the CDR3 terminus; the germline J gene supplies the remainder. The chain couples TRBV5-1 to TRBJ2-3, with a possible D match to TRBD2 (7 bases). Deletions cut 9 bases from V and 3 bases from J, with 14 bases between. This CDR3 contains 13 residues. Germline V lookup: CDR1 SGHRS, CDR2 YFSETQ. CDR3 loop: CATRRGATDTQYF. CDR3 DNA (partial): TGCGCCACACGACGGGGGGCAACAGATACG.

Worth noting for this clone: The read terminates 3 residues ahead of where the CDR3 ends, so the germline J gene completes it. The chain joins TRBV30 to TRBJ1-2; perhaps TRBD1 as D (6 bases). Germline CDR1 and CDR2: GTSNPN and SVGIG (reference sequence). CDR3 size: 13 residues. The part of the CDR3 DNA that was read is TGTGCCTGGAGTCGAGGACAGAGCTGGAGC. It yields the protein CAWSRGQSWS. The CDR3, in full, reads CAWSRGQSWSYTF.

About this clone itself: At one of its ends the junction is not consistent with the germline gene, which may arise from a read error. The read terminates 3 residues ahead of where the CDR3 ends, so the germline J gene completes it. The chain carries TRBV11-3 and TRBJ2-3; TRBD2 matches 10 bases. Per the germline V gene, CDR1 is SGHNT and CDR2 is YENEEA. The CDR3 is made up of 14 amino acids. The DNA read from the CDR3 is TGTGCCAGCAGCCCTAGCGGGAGCTCAGAGACG. Amino acid sequence: CASSPSGSSET. The full-length CDR3 reads as CASSPSGSSETQYF.

As regards this clone: Coverage ceases 3 residues before the CDR3 finishes, and the germline J gene fills in the end. This chain links TRBV18 with TRBJ2-5, with a tentative D call TRBD1 (6 bases). Germline V CDR1 and CDR2: KGHSH, LQKENI. The CDR3 extends over 12 amino acids. V lost 2 bases, J lost 5 bases, and 6 bases lay in between. Here the CDR3 reads CASSPGGETQYF. The covered CDR3 bases are TGTGCCAGCTCACCAGGGGGCGAGACC.

Worth noting for this clone: One junction end disagrees with the germline gene, perhaps due to a read error. The read finishes 3 residues shy of the CDR3 end, and the germline J gene is used to complete it. Other DNA sequences of this sample code for an identical CDR3. The chain has TRBV14 and TRBJ1-5; the D is unclear. CDR1 and CDR2 from the germline V gene are SGHDN and FVKESK. The CDR3 runs to 13 residues. Here the CDR3 reads CASSRLGNQPQHF. Partial CDR3 DNA: TGTGCTAGCAGTCGGTTGGGCAATCAGCCC. Full variable domain (missing parts from reference TRBV14 and TRBJ1-5): EAGVTQFPSHSVIEKGQTVTLRCDPISGHDNLYWYRRVMGKEIKFLLHFVKESKQDESGMPNNRFLAERTGGTYSTLKVQPAELEDSGVYFCASSRLGNQPQHFGDGTRLSIL.

On this clone itself: The read halts 3 residues ahead of the CDR3 end, with the missing end drawn from the germline J gene. This chain links TRBV4-1 with TRBJ2-1; D may be TRBD1 (6 bases). The germline V and J ends were trimmed by 8 bases and 5 bases, with 22 bases remaining between them. Germline lookup yields CDR1 MGHRA and CDR2 YSYEKL. The CDR3 length is 16 residues. CDR3 sequence: CASADTGYSWDNEQFF. Partial CDR3 DNA: TGCGCCAGCGCGGACACAGGGTATAGCTGGGACAATGAG.

Points on this clone: The read finishes 3 residues shy of the CDR3 end, and the germline J gene is used to complete it. V and J are TRBV30 and TRBJ2-1, with TRBD2 matching over 7 bases. Germline CDR1 GTSNPN, CDR2 SVGIG (reference sequence). The CDR3 is 11 residues long. Trimming took 8 bases from V and 5 from J; bases not matched to a gene: 3. CDR3 region: CAQRDNNEQFF. CDR3 bases read: TGTGCCCAGCGGGATAACAATGAG.

As for this clone: The read halts 3 residues ahead of the CDR3 end, with the missing end drawn from the germline J gene. J is TRBJ1-2 and V is TRBV30; D is uncertain. This CDR3 region has 17 residues. Germline CDR1 and CDR2: GTSNPN and SVGIG (reference sequence). The part of the CDR3 DNA that was read is TGTGCCTGGAGGCCTAGCGGGAGGGCTGGGTCCTACAATGAC. Translated: CAWRPSGRAGSYND. The full CDR3 is CAWRPSGRAGSYNDYTF.

A note on this clone: The CDR3 end lies 3 residues beyond the end of the read and is filled in from the germline J gene. This chain connects TRBV24-1 to TRBJ2-3; the match to TRBD1 covers 7 bases. Germline CDR1 reads KGHDR; CDR2 reads SFDVKD. V was pared by 4 bases and J by 1 base, with 7 bases of the junction left unmatched. This CDR3 contains 16 residues. The CDR3 bases that were read are TGTGCCACCAGTGAGCAAGACAGGGTTGGCACAGATACG. This sequence encodes CATSEQDRVGTDT. The full-length CDR3 reads as CATSEQDRVGTDTQYF.

A remark on this clone: With the read ending 3 residues before the CDR3 end, the germline J gene is used to fill in that end. This chain joins TRBV9 and TRBJ2-3; D may be TRBD1 (5 bases). V was trimmed by 3 bases and J by 1 base, leaving 6 bases between them. Germline CDR1 reads SGDLS; CDR2 reads YYNGEE. The CDR3 is 13 amino acids. The covered CDR3 bases are TGTGCCAGCAGCGAAGGGGGCACAGATACG. Residues: CASSEGGTDT. The complete CDR3 reads CASSEGGTDTQYF.

As concerns this clone: Read sequence stops 3 residues before the CDR3 end, and the germline J gene provides the missing end. The rearrangement links TRBV7-2 to TRBJ2-3; D ambiguous. The CDR3 runs to 14 residues. The germline gives CDR1 SGHTA, CDR2 FQGNSA. The CDR3: CASSLELSNQPQYF. The CDR3 DNA, read in part, is TGTGCCAGCAGCTTAGAACTAAGCAATCAGCCG.

The sequenced CDR3 bases are TGCAGTGCCAACGCTATGGACAGGGATTATGGC. Translating gives CSANAMDRDYG. The whole CDR3 region reads CSANAMDRDYGYTF. The V and J genes are TRBV20-1 and TRBJ1-2, with TRBD1 identical over 8 bases. The read comes to an end 3 residues before the CDR3 does, leaving the germline J gene to fill in the end. This CDR3 is built from 14 residues. Germline V gives CDR1 DFQATT, CDR2 SNEGSKA (reference sequence). V shed 6 bases and J 5 bases; nucleotides not matched to a gene: 11.

Comments on this clone: The CDR3 end is not reached by the read, which stops 3 residues before it; the germline J gene fills it in. The V call is TRBV5-5, the J call TRBJ1-4; a possible D gene is TRBD1 (5 bases). Germline V lookup: CDR1 SGHKS, CDR2 YYEKEE (reference sequence). CDR3 size: 15 residues. V was shortened by 4 bases and J by 8 bases, with 18 bases between the two germline ends. CDR3 in amino acids: CASSPADNSLEKLFF. CDR3 DNA, as far as it was read: TGTGCCAGCAGCCCGGCGGACAATTCTTTGGAAAAA.

As for this clone: The read halts 3 residues ahead of the CDR3 end, with the missing end drawn from the germline J gene. In the same sample, other DNA sequences code for this CDR3. V gene TRBV14 combines with J gene TRBJ1-3; 7 bases align to TRBD1. Germline V lookup: CDR1 SGHDN, CDR2 FVKESK. V shed 4 bases, J shed 2 bases, and the junction held 2 bases outside the gene matches. There are 14 residues in the CDR3. The DNA read from the CDR3 is TGTGCCAGCAGCCCCGGGACAGCTGGAAACACC. It is translated as CASSPGTAGNT. In full, the CDR3 is CASSPGTAGNTIYF.

A remark on this clone: The read falls 3 residues short of the CDR3 end, and the missing part is taken from the germline J gene. The chain has TRBV30 and TRBJ1-5; no definite D call. The length of the CDR3 is 16 residues. Germline CDR1 reads GTSNPN; CDR2 reads SVGIG (reference sequence). The V end lost 0 bases, the J end lost 6 bases, and 18 bases lay between the germline ends. The sequenced CDR3 bases are TGTGCCTGGAGTGTACCAGGAACGCTTAGAGGTCAGCCC. Translation gives CAWSVPGTLRGQP. The full-length CDR3 reads as CAWSVPGTLRGQPQHF.

As for this clone: The read ends 3 residues shy of where the CDR3 ends; the end is completed using the germline J gene. This chain links TRBV10-3 with TRBJ1-1, with 8 bases lining up with TRBD1. CDR1 is ENHRY, CDR2 SYGVKD, per germline. Unmatched junction bases numbered 4, after V lost 3 bases and J lost 4 bases. The CDR3 spans 14 residues. The sequenced CDR3 bases are TGTGCCATCAGTGATTCGGACAGGGCCACTGAA. It translates to CAISDSDRATE. The full CDR3 sequence reads CAISDSDRATEAFF.

As for this clone: Coverage ceases 3 residues before the CDR3 finishes, and the germline J gene fills in the end. The genes are TRBV18 and TRBJ1-2; no definite D call. This CDR3 is 15 amino acids long. Germline V CDR1 and CDR2: KGHSH, LQKENI. CDR3 in amino acids: CASSPRVLGTDTYTF. The DNA read from the CDR3 is TGTGCCAGCTCACCGAGAGTTCTTGGCACAGATACC. The full variable domain, with the rest looked up from reference TRBV18 and TRBJ1-2, is NAGVMQNPRHLVRRRGQEARLRCSPMKGHSHVYWYRQLPEEGLKFMVYLQKENIIDESGMPKERFSAEFPKEGPSILRIQQVVRGDSAAYFCASSPRVLGTDTYTFGSGTRLTVV.

Concerning this clone: The CDR3 goes on 3 residues after the read ends, and that part is filled in from the germline J gene. The rearrangement joins TRBV5-5 to TRBJ2-3, with D unclear. V was clipped by 4 bases and J by 4 bases, with 10 bases between them. CDR1 and CDR2 (germline): SGHKS, YYEKEE (reference sequence). The length of the CDR3 is 13 residues. CDR3 residues: CASSLSPSDTQYF. Incomplete CDR3 DNA: TGTGCCAGCAGCCTATCACCCTCAGATACG.

On this clone: The read comes to an end 3 residues before the CDR3 does, leaving the germline J gene to fill in the end. V usage is TRBV28 and J usage is TRBJ2-7; no clear D. From germline, CDR1 is MDHEN and CDR2 SYDVKM. V shed 3 bases and J shed 4 bases, with 4 bases lying between them. CDR3 size: 11 residues. The CDR3 is CASSFVYEQYF. The CDR3 DNA, read in part, is TGTGCCAGCAGTTTCGTGTACGAG.

The CDR3 region is CASISDRGYSPLFF. CDR3 bases read: TGTGCCAGCATCTCCGACAGGGGATATTCACCA. The V gene is TRBV6-2 or TRBV6-3, the J gene TRBJ1-4; TRBD1 agrees at 8 bases. The observed sequence ends 3 residues before the CDR3 terminus, with the missing tail filled in from the germline J gene. This CDR3 region has 14 residues. Germline V gene sequence: CDR1 MNHEY, CDR2 SVGEGT.

For this clone: From the germline J gene comes the end of the CDR3, since the read stops 3 residues before it. The gene calls are TRBV4-2 and TRBJ2-7; 12 nucleotides align to TRBD2. The J segment lost 6 bases and the V segment lost 1 base, leaving 10 bases of the junction unmatched. The CDR3 extends over 17 amino acids. Germline assignment: CDR1 LGHNA and CDR2 YNFKEQ. The sequenced CDR3 bases are TGTGCCAGCAGCCAAGTTGGGCTAGCGGGAGGGCCATCCGAG. Protein sequence: CASSQVGLAGGPSE. In full, the CDR3 is CASSQVGLAGGPSEQYF.

Remarks on this clone: The read terminates 3 residues ahead of where the CDR3 ends, so the germline J gene completes it. The chain recombines TRBV4-1 with TRBJ2-7; 7 nucleotides align to TRBD1. V lost 4 bases, J lost 0 bases, and 6 bases stayed unmatched. Germline V gene lookup returns CDR1 MGHRA and CDR2 YSYEKL. The CDR3 length is 15 residues. CDR3 sequence reads: CASSPGTVSSYEQYF. The covered CDR3 bases are TGCGCCAGCAGCCCCGGGACAGTCAGCTCCTACGAG.

Worth noting for this clone: The read stops 3 residues short of the end of the CDR3; the missing end is completed from the germline J gene. The chain carries TRBV6-4 and TRBJ2-2; the D is unclear. Looked up from germline, CDR1 is MRHNA and CDR2 is SNTAGT. The CDR3 extends over 14 amino acids. The V end was cut by 6 bases, the J end by 5 bases, with 13 bases between. The DNA read from the CDR3 is TGTGCCAGCAGCCCCGACATCTCGACCGGGGAG. Amino acid sequence: CASSPDISTGE. The full CDR3 protein is CASSPDISTGELFF.

The sequenced CDR3 bases are TGCAGCGTTGGGGCCAGGCTTAACACCGGGGAG. Amino acids: CSVGARLNTGE. The whole CDR3 protein is CSVGARLNTGELFF. This chain joins TRBV29-1 and TRBJ2-2; D is ambiguous. The read is 3 residues too short to cover the CDR3 end, so that end is filled in from the germline J gene. The CDR3 runs to 14 residues. Germline CDR1 reads SQVTM; CDR2 reads ANQGSEA. Trimming stripped 4 bases from V and 2 bases from J, with 11 bases between.